These 20 T cell receptor beta chains share one sample of origin, sequenced in a study of PD-1 blockade in classical Hodgkin lymphoma. TCRdb's copy holds only in-frame clones and misses some; the assay was immunoSEQ multiplex PCR. This table has 15,000 to 25,000 clones, around four fifths appearing once. Specified time point: cycle 4 day 1 (C4D1), after less than 7 weeks of nivolumab. All patients experienced relapse after autologous stem cell transplantation, and brentuximab vedotin exposure was variable. The authors purified CD4+ T cells from thawed PBMCs by magnetic negative selection. The specimen was CD4+ T cells from blood, collected before the fourth cycle of nivolumab. These receptors came from a human donor with classical Hodgkin lymphoma.

Worth noting for this clone: The same CDR3 can be traced to other DNA sequences in this sample. The genes are TRBV18 and TRBJ2-1, with 7 bases lining up with TRBD1. V was clipped by 1 base and J by 7 bases; unmatched bases: 4. The CDR3 is 14 residues long. Germline CDR1 reads KGHSH; CDR2 reads LQKENI. The CDR3 loop reads CASSPRGTVNEQFF. The CDR3 DNA is TGTGCCAGCTCACCACGGGGGACAGTGAATGAGCAGTTCTTC. Full variable domain (rest looked up from reference TRBV18 and TRBJ2-1): NAGVMQNPRHLVRRRGQEARLRCSPMKGHSHVYWYRQLPEEGLKFMVYLQKENIIDESGMPKERFSAEFPKEGPSILRIQQVVRGDSAAYFCASSPRGTVNEQFFGPGTRLTVL.

This rearrangement joins TRBV11-2 to TRBJ2-1; D is unresolved. V was trimmed by 4 bases and J by 4 bases, leaving 8 bases between them. Germline-derived CDR1 and CDR2 are SGHAT and FQNNGV. This CDR3 contains 13 residues. The CDR3 loop reads CASSSEVYNEQFF. CDR3 DNA sequence: TGTGCCAGCAGCTCAGAGGTATACAATGAGCAGTTCTTC.

This chain joins TRBV15 and TRBJ2-7; D is ambiguous. This CDR3 is built from 13 residues. The germline V and J ends were trimmed by 0 bases and 6 bases, with 9 bases remaining between them. In germline, CDR1 is LNHNV, CDR2 YYDKDF (reference sequence). DNA for the CDR3: TGTGCCACCAGCAGAGAGGCAGCCCTCGAGCAGTACTTC. Its protein is CATSREAALEQYF.

This clone showed up just a few times. The chain joins TRBV6-6 to TRBJ1-2; D gene ambiguous. The V gene lost 5 bases and the J gene lost 3 bases, with 10 bases spanning the gap. The CDR3 length is 13 residues. CDR1 MNHNY and CDR2 SVGAGI come from the germline V gene (reference sequence). The CDR3 DNA is TGTGCCAGCAGTACTCCCGCCTACTATGGCTACACCTTC. Amino acids: CASSTPAYYGYTF.

The chain carries TRBV19 and TRBJ2-7; 9 bases are a match to TRBD2. CDR3 length: 15 amino acids. CDR1 is LNHDA and CDR2 is SQIVND in the germline V gene (reference sequence). Unmatched junction bases numbered 7, after V lost 4 bases and J lost 3 bases. CDR3 sequence: CASSTVAGGGYEQYF. CDR3 coding DNA: TGTGCCAGTAGTACGGTGGCGGGAGGGGGCTACGAGCAGTACTTC.

The chain combines TRBV12-5 with TRBJ1-3, with no clear D. There are 13 residues in the CDR3. Germline V gene data show CDR1 as LGHNT and CDR2 as FRNRAP. V was clipped by 9 bases and J by 0 bases, with 9 bases between them. This chain's CDR3 is CARTPCSGNTIYF. In DNA form, the CDR3 reads TGTGCTAGGACCCCCTGCTCTGGAAACACCATATATTTT.

The chain is built from TRBV6-1 and TRBJ1-1, with D tentatively TRBD1 (5 bases). V shed 8 bases and J shed 5 bases, with 18 bases lying between them. Germline V gene data show CDR1 as MNHNS and CDR2 as SASEGT. The CDR3 spans 14 residues. This CDR3 is CASLPGPLRTEAFF. CDR3 nucleotide sequence: TGTGCCAGCCTACCGGGACCCCTGAGGACTGAAGCTTTCTTT.

The genes are TRBV19 and TRBJ2-6, with D possibly matching TRBD2 (5 bases). Looked up from germline, CDR1 is LNHDA and CDR2 is SQIVND (reference sequence). V dropped 2 bases and J dropped 2 bases, with 10 bases sitting between them. CDR3 length: 16 residues. The chain's CDR3 is CASSIRSGTGANVLTF. The CDR3 nucleotides are TGTGCCAGTAGTATACGGTCGGGGACTGGGGCCAACGTCCTGACTTTC. The full variable domain, in which reference TRBV19 and TRBJ2-6 provide the parts outside the CDR3, is DGGITQSPKYLFRKEGQNVTLSCEQNLNHDAMYWYRQDPGQGLRLIYYSQIVNDFQKGDIAEGYSVSREKKESFPLTVTSAQKNPTAFYLCASSIRSGTGANVLTFGAGSRLTVL.

This chain uses TRBV18 with TRBJ2-2, with D possibly TRBD2 on 5 matching bases. This CDR3 spans 15 amino acids. Germline lookup yields CDR1 KGHSH and CDR2 LQKENI. V was pared by 4 bases and J by 4 bases, with 13 bases between. The CDR3 nucleotides are TGTGCCAGCTCACAGAGCCGGGGTCTCACCGGGGAGCTGTTTTTT. Protein: CASSQSRGLTGELFF.

The chain combines TRBV28 with TRBJ2-1, with TRBD2 matching over 10 bases. V lost 6 bases to trimming and J lost 5 bases; unmatched junction nucleotides: 7. CDR1 is MDHEN, CDR2 SYDVKM, per germline. The CDR3 length is 15 residues. CDR3 amino acids: CASRGLAGVHNEQFF. The CDR3 DNA is TGTGCCAGCAGGGGCCTAGCGGGAGTCCACAATGAGCAGTTCTTC.

The V and J genes are TRBV28 and TRBJ1-2; D possibly corresponds to TRBD1 (6 bases). V lost 6 bases to trimming and J lost 4 bases, with 15 bases between them. The CDR3 totals 14 residues. Per the germline V gene, CDR1 is MDHEN and CDR2 is SYDVKM. CDR3 protein: CASRTGFGFYGYTF. The DNA for the CDR3 is TGTGCCAGCAGGACAGGATTTGGGTTCTATGGCTACACCTTC.

A few counts support this clone. V and J are TRBV6-6 and TRBJ1-5, with a tentative D call TRBD1 (6 bases). This CDR3 comprises 15 residues. Germline V gives CDR1 MNHNY, CDR2 SVGAGI (reference sequence). Between the trimmed V and J ends, which lost 6 bases and 3 bases, there was a span of 15 bases. CDR3 residues: CASSMQGRSNQPQHF. CDR3 nucleotide sequence: TGTGCCAGCAGCATGCAGGGGCGATCCAATCAGCCCCAGCATTTT.

The chain is built from TRBV4-1 and TRBJ2-7; no clear D. V lost 1 base and J lost 8, with 15 bases in between. Per the germline V gene, CDR1 is MGHRA and CDR2 is YSYEKL. The CDR3 loop spans 14 amino acids. CDR3 DNA sequence: TGCGCCAGCAGCCAAGCTGAGACAACCGGAAAGCAGTACTTC. Translation: CASSQAETTGKQYF.

The chain links TRBV6-1 to TRBJ2-7; 8 bases fit TRBD2. The CDR3 contains 16 residues. V lost 4 bases and J lost 0; bases outside the gene matches: 8. The germline gives CDR1 MNHNS, CDR2 SASEGT. Here the CDR3 reads CASSGSPAGVSYEQYF. The CDR3 DNA reads TGTGCCAGCAGTGGGTCCCCAGCGGGGGTCTCCTACGAGCAGTACTTC.

V gene TRBV11-2 combines with J gene TRBJ2-7, with D possibly matching TRBD2 (6 bases). Trimming removed 1 base from V and 2 bases from J, with 12 bases in between. Germline V gene lookup returns CDR1 SGHAT and CDR2 FQNNGV. The CDR3 is 15 residues long. CDR3 amino acids: CASSLATGGAYEQYF. CDR3 nucleotides: TGTGCCAGCAGCTTAGCCACCGGGGGAGCCTACGAGCAGTACTTC.

The genes are TRBV9 and TRBJ1-1, with a weak D call TRBD1 (5 bases). The V end lost 0 bases, the J end lost 4 bases, and 10 bases lay between the germline ends. The germline V gene has CDR1 SGDLS and CDR2 YYNGEE. This CDR3 comprises 14 residues. CDR3 loop: CASSVGWGSTEAFF. The DNA for the CDR3 is TGTGCCAGCAGCGTAGGCTGGGGGAGCACTGAAGCTTTCTTT.

The rearrangement joins TRBV5-4 to TRBJ2-3; 10 bases fit TRBD1. From germline, CDR1 is SGHNT and CDR2 YYREEE (reference sequence). V lost 1 base to trimming and J lost 2 bases; unmatched junction nucleotides: 7. The length of the CDR3 is 17 residues. CDR3 residues: CASSLIFGTGVTDTQYF. CDR3 in DNA: TGTGCCAGCAGCTTGATTTTTGGGACAGGGGTCACAGATACGCAGTATTTT.

This clone was observed once. The gene calls are TRBV19 and TRBJ2-5; D unclear. Germline V gene data show CDR1 as LNHDA and CDR2 as SQIVND (reference sequence). This CDR3 comprises 12 residues. Trimming removed 5 bases at V and 5 bases at J, with 9 bases between. The CDR3 region has the DNA TGTGCCAGTAGTGCTGAGTCGGAGACCCAGTACTTC. Translated, it gives CASSAESETQYF.

This chain joins TRBV7-2 and TRBJ2-5; a weak D match, TRBD2 (5 bases). The CDR3 loop spans 12 amino acids. The germline V gene has CDR1 SGHTA and CDR2 FQGNSA. V was trimmed by 5 bases and J by 5 bases, leaving 9 bases between them. CDR3 residues: CASSPSGETQYF. The CDR3, as DNA: TGTGCCAGCAGCCCCTCGGGGGAGACCCAGTACTTC.

The chain couples TRBV6-4 to TRBJ2-1, with D maybe TRBD2 (5 bases). V gave up 0 bases and J gave up 6 bases, with 9 bases separating them. The germline V gene encodes CDR1 MRHNA and CDR2 SNTAGT. CDR3 length: 14 amino acids. The DNA for the CDR3 is TGTGCCAGCAGTGACTCGTTTAGCGCCAATGAGCAGTTCTTC. Its protein is CASSDSFSANEQFF.